What follows are 26 T cell receptor beta chains derived from one specimen sequenced in a study of cytomegalovirus exposure and HLA in healthy donors. The study ran its PCR with 60 Vbeta and 13 Jbeta primers. Some clones are missing from TCRdb's copy, which holds only in-frame ones; the method was immunoSEQ multiplex PCR. The data show roughly 200,000 clones, roughly four fifths seen once. The sample was PBMCs. The receptors shown here come from a young man in good health and CMV-seronegative.

The chain combines TRBV6-4 with TRBJ2-7; unclear D gene. Germline V lookup: CDR1 MRHNA, CDR2 SNTAGT. This CDR3 is 13 amino acids long. Trimming left V 5 bases short and J 6 bases short, with 14 bases between. Written as DNA, the CDR3 is TGTGCCAGCAGTTCCCCCGTCCCCCCCGAGCAGTACTTC. Translating gives CASSSPVPPEQYF.

This chain links TRBV25-1 with TRBJ2-5, with a tentative D call TRBD2 (5 bases). The V gene's germline CDR1 is MGHDK and CDR2 SYGVNS. The length of the CDR3 is 14 residues. Trimming took off 2 bases at V and 4 bases at J, with 11 bases between the two ends. For the CDR3, the DNA is TGTGCCAGCAGTGAAGTTGTGGGAGTAGAGACCCAGTACTTC. It yields the protein CASSEVVGVETQYF.

About this clone itself: The junction departs from germline at one end; a sequencing error may be responsible. This sample also contains other DNA sequences that code for the same CDR3. The chain has TRBV4-1 and TRBJ2-7; D not resolved. Germline lookup yields CDR1 MGHRA and CDR2 YSYEKL. The CDR3 runs to 16 residues. In DNA form, the CDR3 reads TGCGCCAGCAGTCAAGCGCTAGGCACTGTTTCCTACGAGCAGTACTTC. Protein: CASSQALGTVSYEQYF.

The chain recombines TRBV14 with TRBJ1-2; TRBD1 might be the D (5 bases). V was shortened by 0 bases and J by 3 bases, with 17 bases between the two germline ends. Germline CDR1 reads SGHDN; CDR2 reads FVKESK. This CDR3 is 17 amino acids long. The CDR3: CASSQEGRQGAYYGYTF. The CDR3 DNA follows: TGTGCCAGCAGCCAAGAAGGAAGGCAAGGGGCCTACTATGGCTACACCTTC.

The chain has TRBV2 and TRBJ2-5, with D perhaps TRBD2 (5 bases). The CDR3 length is 13 residues. V was shortened by 7 bases and J by 3 bases, with 12 bases between the two germline ends. CDR1 and CDR2 (germline): SNHLY, FYNNEI. The CDR3 region has the DNA TGTGCCAGCAATACTAGGGTCGAAGAGACCCAGTACTTC. Its translation: CASNTRVEETQYF.

DNA of the CDR3: TGTGCCAGTAGTATAACAGGGTATGAGCAGTTCTTC. It codes for CASSITGYEQFF. The chain employs TRBV19 and TRBJ2-1; D perhaps matches TRBD1 (6 bases). There are 12 residues in the CDR3. Trimming removed 2 bases from V and 8 bases from J, with 7 bases in between. Germline V gene sequence: CDR1 LNHDA, CDR2 SQIVND (reference sequence).

The chain has TRBV10-3 and TRBJ2-3; 12 bases line up with TRBD2. Per the germline V gene, CDR1 is ENHRY and CDR2 is SYGVKD. The CDR3 is 17 residues long. Germline trimming cut 1 base from V and 4 bases from J; bases unmatched to any gene: 6. The CDR3 DNA follows: TGTGCCATCAGTGAGTTCCTAGCGGGAGGGGGTCCAGATACGCAGTATTTT. Translated, it gives CAISEFLAGGGPDTQYF.

This CDR3 is CASSLKETSGDFGGQYF. CDR3 sequence (DNA): TGTGCCAGCAGTTTAAAGGAGACTAGCGGGGACTTTGGTGGGCAGTACTTC. The J gene is TRBJ2-7, the V gene TRBV28, with 11 bases that match TRBD2. This CDR3 spans 17 amino acids. V lost 2 bases, J lost 9 bases, and 15 bases stayed unmatched. Germline-derived CDR1 and CDR2 are MDHEN and SYDVKM.

The genes are TRBV7-3 and TRBJ2-6; possible D gene TRBD2, 6 bases. CDR3 length: 15 amino acids. Germline V gene sequence: CDR1 SGHTA, CDR2 FQGTGA. V shed 7 bases and J shed 4 bases, with 14 bases lying between them. The CDR3 DNA is TGTGCCAGCAACCCGGGAGTGGGCGGGGCCAACGTCCTGACTTTC. Translating it yields CASNPGVGGANVLTF.

This sequence joins TRBV19 and TRBJ2-1; TRBD1 matches 7 bases. Unmatched junction bases numbered 8, after V lost 10 bases and J lost 8 bases. CDR3 length: 12 residues. CDR1 is LNHDA and CDR2 is SQIVND in the germline V gene (reference sequence). The CDR3 sequence is CATAQGWDEQFF. CDR3 nucleotides: TGTGCCACTGCACAGGGGTGGGATGAGCAGTTCTTC.

The chain combines TRBV19 with TRBJ1-5, with D possibly matching TRBD1 (5 bases). V lost 5 bases to trimming and J lost 5 bases, with 13 bases between them. CDR1 and CDR2 from the germline V gene are LNHDA and SQIVND (reference sequence). The CDR3 totals 14 residues. Here the CDR3 reads CASSPRRGDQPQHF. The CDR3 DNA follows: TGTGCCAGTAGTCCCCGGCGGGGGGATCAGCCCCAGCATTTT.

The rearrangement links TRBV27 to TRBJ2-4, with 10 bases aligning to TRBD1. J lost 2 bases, V lost 8 bases, and 6 bases had no gene match. The CDR3 covers 15 residues. Germline V lookup: CDR1 MNHEY, CDR2 SMNVEV (reference sequence). This CDR3 reads CASRDRGETKNIQYF. The DNA for the CDR3 is TGTGCCAGCCGGGACAGGGGAGAAACCAAAAACATTCAGTACTTC.

The chain uses TRBV2 and TRBJ2-1; the match to TRBD2 covers 7 bases. Germline CDR1 SNHLY, CDR2 FYNNEI. The CDR3 sequence is 15 residues long. Trimming at V came to 7 bases and at J to 2 bases, leaving 8 bases not matched to a gene. CDR3 bases: TGTGCCAGCACCCAAGGACTAGGTCCCTACAATGAGCAGTTCTTC. Its translation is CASTQGLGPYNEQFF.

V gene TRBV23-1 combines with J gene TRBJ2-1, with 9 bases identical to TRBD1. TRBV23-1 qualifies as an ORF whose function is uncertain. V shed 4 bases, J shed 7 bases, and the junction held 5 bases outside the gene matches. This CDR3 comprises 14 residues. The CDR3, as DNA: TGCGCCAGCAGTCCTGGGACAGGGTTGAATGAGCAGTTCTTC. Its translation: CASSPGTGLNEQFF.

The gene calls are TRBV14 and TRBJ2-7; D ambiguous. The CDR3 runs 11 residues. Germline CDR1 is SGHDN and CDR2 is FVKESK. V was cut by 6 bases and J by 0 bases, with 3 bases left in between. CDR3 coding DNA: TGTGCCAGCAGTCACTCCTACGAGCAGTACTTC. Translation gives CASSHSYEQYF.

The chain has TRBV7-9 and TRBJ1-6; D remains ambiguous. The CDR3 covers 13 residues. V was shortened by 2 bases and J by 8 bases, with 7 bases between the two germline ends. From germline, CDR1 is SEHNR and CDR2 FQNEAQ (reference sequence). CDR3 nucleotides: TGTGCCAGCAGCTTACTTCTTGATTCACCCCTCCACTTT. It is translated as CASSLLLDSPLHF.

This clone appeared a few times. This sequence joins TRBV11-2 and TRBJ2-3, with 9 bases aligning to TRBD2. The V segment lost 6 bases and the J segment 5 bases; nucleotides outside the gene matches: 12. The CDR3 is 16 residues long. Germline assignment: CDR1 SGHAT and CDR2 FQNNGV. CDR3: CASRLKAGGLVDTQYF. The CDR3 nucleotides read TGTGCCAGCAGGCTAAAAGCGGGAGGCTTGGTAGATACGCAGTATTTT.

The V call is TRBV19, the J call TRBJ2-1, with TRBD1 identical over 7 bases. The junction had 10 bases not matched to a gene; V was cut back by 6 bases and J by 8 bases. Germline V gene data show CDR1 as LNHDA and CDR2 as SQIVND (reference sequence). This CDR3 spans 14 amino acids. This CDR3 reads CASRGGDPLDEQFF. CDR3 bases: TGTGCCAGTAGAGGGGGCGATCCCTTGGATGAGCAGTTCTTC.

The rearrangement uses TRBV5-4 and TRBJ2-1; 9 nucleotides line up with TRBD1. This CDR3 is built from 15 residues. Per the germline V gene, CDR1 is SGHNT and CDR2 is YYREEE (reference sequence). V dropped 2 bases and J dropped 6; count of bases not matched to a gene: 6. The CDR3 DNA sequence: TGTGCCAGCAGCTTCGGGACAGGGACCCCCAATGAGCAGTTCTTC. Its translation: CASSFGTGTPNEQFF.

This chain uses TRBV10-3 with TRBJ2-1; possibly TRBD1 for D (5 bases). V was clipped by 3 bases and J by 8 bases, with 11 bases between them. Germline CDR1 is ENHRY and CDR2 is SYGVKD. CDR3 length: 13 amino acids. CDR3 sequence: CAISDAGLDEQFF. The CDR3 DNA reads TGTGCCATCAGTGATGCAGGGTTGGATGAGCAGTTCTTC.

The chain joins TRBV6-1 to TRBJ2-4, with D unclear. The CDR3 length is 13 residues. Germline V gene sequence: CDR1 MNHNS, CDR2 SASEGT. The V and J ends lost 0 bases and 6 bases respectively, with 6 bases between them. CDR3 in amino acids: CASSEAVGNIQYF. The CDR3 DNA reads TGTGCCAGCAGTGAAGCGGTCGGAAACATTCAGTACTTC.

The chain has TRBV7-9 and TRBJ1-5; no reliable D call. The CDR3 loop spans 15 amino acids. CDR1 and CDR2 (germline): SEHNR, FQNEAQ (reference sequence). Trimming shortened V by 5 bases and J by 0 bases, and 11 bases separated the two germline ends. CDR3 protein: CASSAAEYSNQPQHF. CDR3 nucleotide sequence: TGTGCCAGCAGCGCGGCAGAGTATAGCAATCAGCCCCAGCATTTT.

The CDR3 reads CASSVGRQGAGGEQFF. The DNA for the CDR3 is TGTGCCAGCAGCGTAGGGAGACAGGGGGCCGGGGGTGAGCAGTTCTTC. The chain couples TRBV9 to TRBJ2-1, with 10 bases aligning to TRBD1. The V and J ends lost 0 bases and 9 bases, in that order; junction bases with no gene match: 9. The CDR3 loop spans 16 amino acids. From germline, CDR1 is SGDLS and CDR2 YYNGEE.

The genes are TRBV5-6 and TRBJ2-3; 16 nucleotides align to TRBD2. Germline CDR1 reads SGHDT; CDR2 reads YYEEEE. CDR3 length: 16 amino acids. The V segment lost 4 bases and the J segment 4 bases; nucleotides outside the gene matches: 3. The CDR3 reads CASSGTSGRASDTQYF. The CDR3 bases are TGTGCCAGCAGCGGGACTAGCGGGAGGGCCTCAGATACGCAGTATTTT. Full variable domain (rest looked up from reference TRBV5-6 and TRBJ2-3): DAGVTQSPTHLIKTRGQQVTLRCSPKSGHDTVSWYQQALGQGPQFIFQYYEEEERQRGNFPDRFSGHQFPNYSSELNVNALLLGDSALYLCASSGTSGRASDTQYFGPGTRLTVL.

The CDR3 protein is CASGVGLAGAVGSYEQYF. For the CDR3, the DNA is TGTGCCAGCGGGGTTGGGCTAGCGGGAGCAGTTGGGTCCTACGAGCAGTACTTC. The chain has TRBV28 and TRBJ2-7, with 10 bases lining up with TRBD2. This CDR3 is 18 amino acids long. Trimming took 8 bases from V and 1 from J; bases not matched to a gene: 17. Germline loops: CDR1 MDHEN, CDR2 SYDVKM. The entire variable domain, with the rest obtained from reference TRBV28 and TRBJ2-7, is as follows: DVKVTQSSRYLVKRTGEKVFLECVQDMDHENMFWYRQDPGLGLRLIYFSYDVKMKEKGDIPEGYSVSREKKERFSLILESASTNQTSMYLCASGVGLAGAVGSYEQYFGPGTRLTVT.

Comments on this clone: The identical CDR3 is also encoded by other nucleotide sequences in the sample. The J gene is TRBJ1-1, the V gene TRBV10-3, with 8 nucleotides matching TRBD1. V was clipped by 2 bases and J by 1 base; unmatched bases: 6. Per the germline V gene, CDR1 is ENHRY and CDR2 is SYGVKD. This CDR3 is 16 amino acids long. The CDR3 here is CAISEATGAGNTEAFF. The CDR3 DNA reads TGTGCCATCAGTGAGGCGACAGGGGCCGGGAACACTGAAGCTTTCTTT.